A selection of T cell receptor beta chains follows, all from one sample in a study of cytotoxic CD8 clonotypes in ibrutinib-treated CLL. Repertoires were generated with immunoSEQ multiplex PCR, while TCRdb's copy carries only in-frame clones and drops some. Altogether about 200,000 clones are present, around 72% being singletons, with the ten largest covering around 15%. Sample: PBMCs, taken after 24 months of ibrutinib treatment. Receptors were obtained from a human donor with chronic lymphocytic leukemia. Both conserved end residues are part of each CDR3. Fields, in order: V gene, CDR3 protein.

>TRBV5-6
CASSPGTGADYGYTF
>TRBV18
CASSPGREYGYTF
>TRBV4-1
CASSQSPIRQGNQPQHF
>TRBV4-2
CASSPQTEEGSFYEQYF
>TRBV5-1
CASSLSDRSTDTQYF
>TRBV5-1
CASSPGTSSHEQYF
>TRBV28
CASSAYTSSYEQYF
>TRBV6-1
CASNEDGGLYGYTF
>TRBV4-1
CASSQASVGRGIYNEQFF
>TRBV27
CASSLSSPHYEQYF
>TRBV18
CASSPTTGLAGVYNEQFF
>TRBV28
CASRDSEKLFF
>TRBV13
CASSLESGVNTEAFF
>TRBV27
CASSPGQGTYEQYF
>TRBV20-1
CSARETGVQYF
>TRBV7-8
CASSLAAVAGVFYNEQFF
>TRBV4-1
CASSQVGELFF
>TRBV6-5
CASRTRGNYGYTF
>TRBV19
CASSIGTDNEQFF
>TRBV4-2
CASSQDPSGTTDTQYF
>TRBV7-9
CASSLRGSYEQYF
>TRBV6-6
CASRRQGGYGYTF
>TRBV6-1
CASSGTVTDTQYF
>TRBV9
CASSVRPGSIYEQYF
>TRBV7-2
CASSQRTTSYEQYF